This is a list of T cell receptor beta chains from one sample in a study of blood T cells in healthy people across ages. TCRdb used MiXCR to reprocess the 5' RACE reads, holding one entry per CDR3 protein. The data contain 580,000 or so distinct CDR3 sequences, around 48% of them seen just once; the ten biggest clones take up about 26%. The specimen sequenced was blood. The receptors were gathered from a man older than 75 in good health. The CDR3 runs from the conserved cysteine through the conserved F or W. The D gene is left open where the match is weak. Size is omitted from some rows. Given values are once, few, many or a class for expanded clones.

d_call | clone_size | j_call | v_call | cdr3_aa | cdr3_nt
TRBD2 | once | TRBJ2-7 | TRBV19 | CASSGTSGSEQYF | TGTGCCAGTTCCGGGACTAGCGGGAGCGAGCAGTACTTC
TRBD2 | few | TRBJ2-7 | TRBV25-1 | CASSLGTNEQYF | TGTGCCAGCAGCCTCGGGACTAACGAGCAGTACTTC
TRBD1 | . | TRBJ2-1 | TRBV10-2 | CASSTSDRSNNEQFF | TGCGCCAGCAGTACCTCGGACAGGTCTAATAATGAGCAGTTCTTC
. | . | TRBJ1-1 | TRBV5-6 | CASSRTTNTEAFF | TGTGCCAGCAGCCGGACAACGAACACTGAAGCTTTCTTT
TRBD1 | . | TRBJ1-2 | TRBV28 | CASSLWGGTGVGYTF | TGTGCCAGCAGTTTATGGGGGGGGACAGGGGTCGGCTACACCTTC
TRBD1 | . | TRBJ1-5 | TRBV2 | CASSVETGDQPQHF | TGTGCCAGCAGTGTGGAGACAGGGGACCAGCCCCAGCATTTT
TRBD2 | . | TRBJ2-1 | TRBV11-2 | CASSLEGLAGYNEQFF | TGTGCCAGCAGCTTGGAAGGACTAGCGGGGTACAATGAGCAGTTCTTC
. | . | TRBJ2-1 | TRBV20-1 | CSARVGQREQFF | TGCAGTGCACGGGTAGGGCAGAGGGAGCAGTTCTTC
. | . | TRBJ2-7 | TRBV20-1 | CSAPSGVAYNEQYF | TGCAGTGCTCCTAGTGGGGTGGCATACAATGAGCAGTACTTC
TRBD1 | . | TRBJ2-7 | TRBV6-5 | CASSRTMDRGRDEQYF | TGTGCCAGCAGCCGTACTATGGACAGGGGGCGCGACGAGCAGTACTTC
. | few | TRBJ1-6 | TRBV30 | CAWSVGPPLHF | TGTGCCTGGAGTGTTGGACCACCCCTCCACTTT
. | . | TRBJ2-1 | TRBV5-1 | CASSLDLGTNEQFF | TGCGCCAGCAGCCTAGACTTAGGAACCAATGAGCAGTTCTTC
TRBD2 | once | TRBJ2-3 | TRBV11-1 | CASSSTSGGSTDTQYF | TGTGCCAGCAGCTCGACTAGCGGGGGCAGCACAGATACGCAGTATTTT
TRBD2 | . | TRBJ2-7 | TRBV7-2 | CASSPNRLTSGRYEQYF | TGTGCCAGCAGCCCGAACCGGTTGACAAGCGGGAGGTACGAGCAGTACTTC
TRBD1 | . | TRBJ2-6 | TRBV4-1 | CASSQVAAGGISGANVLTF | TGCGCCAGCAGCCAAGTGGCGGCAGGGGGTATTTCTGGGGCCAACGTCCTGACTTTC
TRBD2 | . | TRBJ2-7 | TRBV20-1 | CSARSAGGPGYEQYF | TGCAGTGCTAGATCAGCGGGAGGGCCAGGATACGAGCAGTACTTC
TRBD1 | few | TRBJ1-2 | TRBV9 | CASSPSQGQGDGYTF | TGTGCCAGCAGCCCTAGCCAGGGACAGGGGGATGGCTACACCTTC
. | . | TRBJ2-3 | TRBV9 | CASSSFAGANTDTQYF | TGTGCCAGCAGCTCCTTCGCAGGGGCGAACACAGATACGCAGTATTTT
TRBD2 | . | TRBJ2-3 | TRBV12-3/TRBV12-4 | CASTSSGGSTDTQYF | TGTGCCAGCACTTCTAGCGGGGGGAGCACAGATACGCAGTATTTT
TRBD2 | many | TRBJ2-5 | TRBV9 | CASSVDSGGRETQYF | TGTGCCAGCAGCGTAGACTCGGGAGGCAGAGAGACCCAGTACTTC
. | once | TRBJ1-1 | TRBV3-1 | CASSQGRVFVTEAFF | TGTGCCAGCAGCCAAGGCAGGGTTTTTGTCACTGAAGCTTTCTTT
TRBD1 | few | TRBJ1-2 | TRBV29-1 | CSVGDRAYYGYTF | TGCAGCGTGGGGGACAGGGCTTACTATGGCTACACCTTC
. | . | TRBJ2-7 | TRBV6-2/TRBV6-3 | CASGETSYNEQYF | TGTGCCAGCGGTGAGACCTCCTACAATGAGCAGTACTTC
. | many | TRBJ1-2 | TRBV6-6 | CASSYSKREDGYGYTF | TGTGCCAGCAGTTACTCGAAAAGGGAGGATGGCTATGGCTACACCTTC
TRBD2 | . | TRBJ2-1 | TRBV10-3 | CAISGGESYNEQFF | TGTGCCATTAGCGGGGGAGAGTCATACAATGAGCAGTTCTTC
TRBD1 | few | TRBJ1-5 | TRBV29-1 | CSVNTGVGQPQHF | TGCAGCGTTAATACAGGGGTAGGGCAGCCCCAGCATTTT
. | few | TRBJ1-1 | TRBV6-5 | CASTQSGGRDTEAFF | TGTGCCAGCACCCAATCCGGGGGACGAGACACTGAAGCTTTCTTT
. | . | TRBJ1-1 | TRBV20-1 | CSAATGTLNTEAFF | TGCAGTGCTGCGACCGGGACTTTGAACACTGAAGCTTTCTTT
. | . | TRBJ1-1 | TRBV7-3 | CASGRGTNTEAFF | TGTGCCTCTGGGCGGGGAACGAACACTGAAGCTTTCTTT
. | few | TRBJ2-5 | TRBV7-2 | CASSSEWGVGQYF | TGTGCCAGCAGCTCCGAATGGGGGGTAGGGCAGTACTTC
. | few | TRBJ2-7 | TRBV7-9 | CASSSDNYEQYF | TGTGCCAGCAGCTCGGACAACTACGAGCAGTACTTC
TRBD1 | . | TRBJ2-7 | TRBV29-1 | CSAKQGQGGTYEQYF | TGCAGCGCTAAACAAGGACAGGGTGGCACCTACGAGCAGTACTTC
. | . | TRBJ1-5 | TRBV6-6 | CASSLRGSGNQPQHF | TGTGCCAGCAGTCTTCGAGGTTCGGGCAATCAGCCCCAGCATTTT